What follows are 13 T cell receptor beta chains derived from one specimen sequenced in a study of CD8+ T cells in alopecia areata. As the sequencing template, cDNA was produced by extracting RNA and reverse transcribing it. The repertoire was sequenced with immunoSEQ multiplex PCR; TCRdb's copy has only in-frame clones and lacks some. The sample shows over 110,000 clones, around 49% of them seen only once. This specimen was CD4+ T cells sorted from blood, taken at week 0. The receptors originated from a human donor with alopecia areata.

In its sample, this clone was seen a few times. The chain uses TRBV7-2 and TRBJ2-7; the match to TRBD2 covers 14 bases. CDR1 and CDR2 (germline): SGHTA, FQGNSA. After removal of 5 bases from V and 3 bases from J, the junction contained 3 bases not matched to a gene. The CDR3 loop spans 15 amino acids. CDR3 nucleotide sequence: TGTGCCAGCAGCCTCGGGACTAGCGGGAGCTACGAGCAGTACTTC. It codes for CASSLGTSGSYEQYF.

The chain joins TRBV14 to TRBJ2-1, with a tentative D call TRBD2 (5 bases). Germline V gives CDR1 SGHDN, CDR2 FVKESK. CDR3 size: 15 residues. V was pared by 3 bases and J by 4 bases, with 13 bases between. CDR3 nucleotide sequence: TGTGCCAGCAGCCATTTAAGCGGCTTATACAATGAGCAGTTCTTC. Translation gives CASSHLSGLYNEQFF. The complete variable domain, with remaining parts taken from reference TRBV14 and TRBJ2-1, reads EAGVTQFPSHSVIEKGQTVTLRCDPISGHDNLYWYRRVMGKEIKFLLHFVKESKQDESGMPNNRFLAERTGGTYSTLKVQPAELEDSGVYFCASSHLSGLYNEQFFGPGTRLTVL.

This clone was observed a handful of times. This rearrangement joins TRBV7-9 to TRBJ2-5; 12 nucleotides line up with TRBD2. The J segment lost 2 bases and the V segment lost 5 bases, leaving 6 bases of the junction unmatched. The CDR3 runs to 16 residues. CDR1 is SEHNR, CDR2 FQNEAQ, per germline (reference sequence). CDR3 sequence (DNA): TGTGCCAGCAGCCATGGACTAGCGGGGTCACAAGAGACCCAGTACTTC. Its protein is CASSHGLAGSQETQYF. The variable domain in full, with the rest retrieved from reference TRBV7-9 and TRBJ2-5, is DTGVSQNPRHKITKRGQNVTFRCDPISEHNRLYWYRQTLGQGPEFLTYFQNEAQLEKSRLLSDRFSAERPKGSFSTLEIQRTEQGDSAMYLCASSHGLAGSQETQYFGPGTRLLVL.

This chain uses TRBV4-3 with TRBJ2-3, with 8 bases fitting TRBD1. The V gene's germline CDR1 is LGHNA and CDR2 YSLEER. Trimming cost V 4 bases and J 4 bases; bases outside gene matches: 4. The CDR3 is 14 amino acids. The CDR3 reads CASSPGQGPDTQYF. The CDR3 bases are TGCGCCAGCAGCCCCGGACAGGGTCCAGATACGCAGTATTTT.

This clone was detected only a few times. The genes are TRBV29-1 and TRBJ2-6; the D is unclear. The V gene lost 5 bases and the J gene lost 4 bases, with 9 bases spanning the gap. Germline CDR1 and CDR2: SQVTM and ANQGSEA. The CDR3 totals 13 residues. The DNA of the CDR3 is TGCAGCGTTACCGTGATGGGGGCCAACGTCCTGACTTTC. Residues: CSVTVMGANVLTF.

J is TRBJ2-5 and V is TRBV13, with 12 bases fitting TRBD1. Losses at the gene ends were 4 bases for V and 5 bases for J; bases not matched to a gene: 5. CDR3 length equals 15 residues. CDR1 is PRHDT and CDR2 is FYEKMQ in the germline V gene (reference sequence). The CDR3: CASSSGTGGAETQYF. The DNA for the CDR3 is TGTGCCAGCAGCTCCGGGACAGGGGGCGCGGAGACCCAGTACTTC. The full variable domain, rest sourced from reference TRBV13 and TRBJ2-5, is AAGVIQSPRHLIKEKRETATLKCYPIPRHDTVYWYQQGPGQDPQFLISFYEKMQSDKGSIPDRFSAQQFSDYHSELNMSSLELGDSALYFCASSSGTGGAETQYFGPGTRLLVL.

The chain has TRBV5-1 and TRBJ1-1; D not certain. The CDR3 length is 13 residues. Germline CDR1 reads SGHRS; CDR2 reads YFSETQ. Trimming left V 8 bases short and J 1 base short, with 12 bases between. CDR3: CASSGERNTEAFF. DNA of the CDR3: TGCGCCAGTTCAGGAGAGAGGAACACTGAAGCTTTCTTT.

This clone was detected only a few times. The chain combines TRBV25-1 with TRBJ1-3, with a tentative D call TRBD1 (5 bases). This CDR3 has 13 amino acids. The V gene lost 2 bases and the J gene lost 5 bases, with 7 bases spanning the gap. Germline CDR1 is MGHDK and CDR2 is SYGVNS. In nucleotides, the CDR3 is TGTGCCAGCAGTGAAGGGGGGAGAAACACCATATATTTT. Translation: CASSEGGRNTIYF.

This clone has a handful of counts. The CDR3 DNA reads as TGTGCCAGCAGTTTATCCGATCCTCAGACCCAGTACTTC. This sequence encodes CASSLSDPQTQYF. The chain combines TRBV6-1 with TRBJ2-5; D remains unclear. CDR1 and CDR2 (germline): MNHNS, SASEGT. This CDR3 is built from 13 residues. Trimming shortened V by 5 bases and J by 6 bases, and 13 bases separated the two germline ends.

The chain couples TRBV30 to TRBJ1-4; 8 nucleotides match TRBD1. Germline CDR1 reads GTSNPN; CDR2 reads SVGIG (reference sequence). The CDR3 runs 13 residues. With 4 bases clipped from V and 8 bases from J, the junction kept 6 bases outside the gene matches. The CDR3 DNA follows: TGTGCCTGGACCCGACAGGGGTTAGAAAAACTGTTTTTT. This translates into CAWTRQGLEKLFF.

This clone has just a few counts. The rearrangement uses TRBV19 and TRBJ1-1; 9 positions match TRBD1. Trimming at V came to 7 bases and at J to 11 bases, leaving 14 bases not matched to a gene. Germline V gene data show CDR1 as LNHDA and CDR2 as SQIVND (reference sequence). The CDR3 has 14 residues. The CDR3 spells CASTSRDRALRAFF. For the CDR3, the DNA is TGTGCCAGTACCAGCCGGGACAGGGCCCTGAGGGCTTTCTTT.

The chain uses TRBV4-1 and TRBJ1-5, with D tentatively TRBD1 (6 bases). Trimming pared 5 bases from V and 6 bases from J, leaving 11 bases between. The CDR3 sequence is 13 residues long. Germline loops: CDR1 MGHRA, CDR2 YSYEKL. This CDR3 reads CASSYRVSQPQHF. CDR3 bases: TGCGCCAGCAGCTACAGGGTCAGTCAGCCCCAGCATTTT.

The gene calls are TRBV18 and TRBJ2-7, with 13 bases fitting TRBD2. This CDR3 has 18 residues. After removal of 4 bases from V and 3 bases from J, the junction contained 12 bases not matched to a gene. Germline V gives CDR1 KGHSH, CDR2 LQKENI. The CDR3 DNA follows: TGTGCCAGCTCACAAACAGACCCGGGACTAGCGGGATTCTACGAGCAGTACTTC. It yields the protein CASSQTDPGLAGFYEQYF.